Listed below are T cell receptor beta chains from one sample, sequenced in a study of blood T cell repertoires in COVID-19. Using immunoSEQ multiplex PCR, the repertoire was profiled, and TCRdb retains in-frame clones only, with some absent. The table records approximately 210,000 clones, about 91% of them present only once. Sequencing was performed on peripheral blood. Receptors were obtained from a man under 40 with acute or convalescent COVID-19. CDR3s include the opening cysteine and the closing phenylalanine or tryptophan. The D gene is left open where the match is weak. Clone size is shown for a subset of rows, as once, few, many or a class of expanded clone.

j_call cdr3_length d_call clone_size v_call cdr3_aa cdr3_nt
TRBJ1-6 13 - once TRBV28 CASRGVLFSPLHF TGTGCCAGCAGGGGAGTATTGTTTTCACCCCTCCACTTT
TRBJ1-2 14 TRBD1 once TRBV5-6 CASSLLRDREGYTF TGTGCCAGCAGCTTGCTCCGGGACAGGGAGGGCTACACCTTC
TRBJ2-1 14 - - TRBV7-3 CASSLGQNYNEQFF TGTGCCAGCAGCTTAGGACAGAATTACAATGAGCAGTTCTTC
TRBJ2-5 15 TRBD2 - TRBV6-1 CASSEVAGARETQYF TGTGCCAGCAGTGAAGTAGCGGGAGCCCGGGAGACCCAGTACTTC
TRBJ2-3 14 TRBD2 - TRBV27 CASSLGLRTDTQYF TGTGCCAGCAGTCTGGGACTACGCACAGATACGCAGTATTTT
TRBJ2-6 15 - - TRBV5-1 CASSLDNSGANVLTF TGCGCCAGCAGCTTGGACAACTCTGGGGCCAACGTCCTGACTTTC
TRBJ1-2 13 TRBD1 once TRBV18 CASSQGQDYGYTF TGTGCCAGCTCCCAGGGACAGGACTATGGCTACACCTTC
TRBJ2-7 13 - - TRBV12-3/TRBV12-4 CASSRTVTYEQYF TGTGCCAGCAGTCGGACAGTTACCTACGAGCAGTACTTC
TRBJ2-3 14 - - TRBV7-6 CASSPGGGADTQYF TGTGCCAGCAGTCCCGGAGGAGGGGCAGATACGCAGTATTTT
TRBJ2-4 11 TRBD2 once TRBV30 CAWSGGNIQYF TGTGCCTGGTCGGGGGGAAACATTCAGTACTTC
TRBJ2-2 14 TRBD1 - TRBV3-1/TRBV3-2 CASSQTGGTGELFF TGTGCCAGCAGCCAGACAGGGGGCACCGGGGAGCTGTTTTTT
TRBJ2-5 14 - - TRBV30 CAWSSRAPQETQYF TGTGCCTGGAGTTCCAGGGCGCCCCAAGAGACCCAGTACTTC
TRBJ2-7 16 - - TRBV12-2 CASRPAPPGQGYEQYF TGTGCAAGTCGCCCGGCACCTCCGGGACAGGGGTACGAGCAGTACTTC
TRBJ2-7 14 TRBD1 - TRBV28 CASRVPDRVGEQYF TGTGCCAGCAGAGTACCTGACAGGGTCGGCGAGCAGTACTTC
TRBJ2-7 16 TRBD2 many TRBV11-2 CASSHTSGSPNYEQYF TGTGCCAGCAGCCATACTAGCGGGAGCCCGAATTACGAGCAGTACTTC
TRBJ2-2 16 - - TRBV9 CASTLSTGTPTGELFF TGTGCCAGCACTCTTTCTACCGGGACTCCGACCGGGGAGCTGTTTTTT
TRBJ2-2 12 - - TRBV7-9 CASSLRTGELFF TGTGCCAGCAGCTTACGCACCGGGGAGCTGTTTTTT
TRBJ2-1 14 TRBD2 - TRBV7-3 CASSQDRGRREQFF TGTGCCAGCAGCCAGGACCGCGGGAGGCGGGAGCAGTTCTTC
TRBJ1-3 14 - - TRBV30 CAWSVGATGNTIYF TGTGCCTGGAGTGTCGGTGCTACTGGAAACACCATATATTTT
TRBJ1-6 15 - - TRBV9 CASSVNAGRNSPLHF TGTGCCAGCAGCGTAAACGCAGGGAGGAATTCACCCCTCCACTTT
TRBJ2-7 15 TRBD1 - TRBV28 CASSRTGALSYEQYF TGTGCCAGCAGTCGGACAGGGGCCCTCTCCTACGAGCAGTACTTC
TRBJ2-5 17 TRBD2 - TRBV7-9 CASSLGTTSGSSKTQYF TGTGCCAGCAGCTTAGGAACAACTAGCGGGAGCAGTAAGACCCAGTACTTC
TRBJ2-7 16 - - TRBV29-1 CSPDARGLGLCGEQYF TGCAGCCCCGACGCCAGGGGCTTAGGCTTATGTGGCGAGCAGTACTTC
TRBJ2-3 12 - once TRBV30 CASSEVTDTQYF TGTGCCTCTAGCGAAGTGACAGATACGCAGTATTTT
TRBJ2-5 12 - - TRBV28 CASSSPQETQYF TGTGCCAGCAGTTCCCCTCAAGAGACCCAGTACTTC
TRBJ2-2 16 - - TRBV29-1 CSVVGHRDASTGELFF TGCAGCGTTGTGGGGCACAGGGATGCAAGCACCGGGGAGCTGTTTTTT
TRBJ1-1 13 - - TRBV18 CASSPDSLTEAFF TGTGCCAGCTCACCGGACAGCCTCACTGAAGCTTTCTTT
TRBJ1-1 12 - - TRBV6-5 CASRFMNTEAFF TGTGCCAGCAGGTTTATGAACACTGAAGCTTTCTTT
TRBJ2-2 14 - - TRBV6-1 CASSENRYTGELFF TGTGCCAGCAGTGAGAACAGATACACCGGGGAGCTGTTTTTT
TRBJ1-2 12 - - TRBV7-8 CASSPQNYGYTF TGTGCCAGCAGCCCACAAAACTATGGCTACACCTTC
TRBJ2-5 15 TRBD2 - TRBV11-2 CASSSGTTREETQYF TGTGCCAGCAGCTCTGGGACTACCCGGGAAGAGACCCAGTACTTC
TRBJ2-7 16 TRBD2 - TRBV5-4 CASSLATSGGQGEQYF TGTGCCAGCAGCTTGGCGACTAGCGGGGGGCAGGGTGAGCAGTACTTC
TRBJ1-6 12 - - TRBV3-1/TRBV3-2 CASSFSKSPLHF TGTGCCAGCAGCTTTTCCAAATCACCCCTCCACTTT
TRBJ1-1 13 - - TRBV7-3 CASSQQGNTEAFF TGTGCCAGCAGCCAACAGGGGAACACTGAAGCTTTCTTT
TRBJ1-6 15 - - TRBV4-2 CASRSTSGYNSPLHF TGTGCCAGCAGATCAACGTCGGGCTATAATTCACCCCTCCACTTT
TRBJ1-1 12 - - TRBV29-1 CSVMDTGTEAFF TGCAGCGTTATGGACACGGGTACTGAAGCTTTCTTT
TRBJ1-2 13 - - TRBV27 CASSLSVSYGYTF TGTGCCAGCAGTTTATCTGTATCCTATGGCTACACCTTC
TRBJ2-7 14 - - TRBV5-1 CASSLVGQTYEQYF TGCGCCAGCAGCTTGGTGGGCCAAACCTACGAGCAGTACTTC
TRBJ2-7 17 TRBD2 - TRBV5-1 CASSLAPSGGSSYEQYF TGCGCCAGCAGCTTGGCTCCTAGCGGGGGCTCCTCCTACGAGCAGTACTTC
TRBJ2-1 11 TRBD2 - TRBV2 CATTGLDEQFF TGTGCCACCACAGGACTAGATGAGCAGTTCTTC
TRBJ1-5 16 - - TRBV19 CASSIDGPHSNQPQHF TGTGCCAGTAGTATAGATGGGCCCCATAGCAATCAGCCCCAGCATTTT
TRBJ2-5 14 TRBD1 - TRBV19 CASSTDRGQETQYF TGTGCCAGTAGTACGGACAGGGGCCAAGAGACCCAGTACTTC
TRBJ1-4 15 - - TRBV2 CASSGRQATNEKLFF TGTGCCAGCAGTGGTCGGCAGGCAACTAATGAAAAACTGTTTTTT
TRBJ2-7 13 - - TRBV2 CASTRDWNNEQYF TGTGCCAGCACCAGGGACTGGAATAACGAGCAGTACTTC
TRBJ2-7 13 TRBD1 - TRBV30 CAWSARGLYEQYF TGTGCCTGGAGTGCCAGGGGGCTCTACGAGCAGTACTTC
TRBJ2-7 15 TRBD1 - TRBV4-1 CASSYPGQGVGEQYF TGCGCCAGCAGCTACCCGGGACAGGGGGTCGGCGAGCAGTACTTC
TRBJ2-7 14 TRBD1 once TRBV28 CASSRPGQGVEQYF TGTGCCAGCAGTAGACCGGGACAGGGTGTCGAGCAGTACTTC
TRBJ2-3 14 - - TRBV11-1 CASSFHFRTDTQYF TGTGCCAGCAGCTTTCACTTTCGCACAGATACGCAGTATTTT
TRBJ1-4 15 - - TRBV7-6 CASSNPGHTNEKLFF TGTGCCAGCAGCAATCCGGGACATACTAATGAAAAACTGTTTTTT